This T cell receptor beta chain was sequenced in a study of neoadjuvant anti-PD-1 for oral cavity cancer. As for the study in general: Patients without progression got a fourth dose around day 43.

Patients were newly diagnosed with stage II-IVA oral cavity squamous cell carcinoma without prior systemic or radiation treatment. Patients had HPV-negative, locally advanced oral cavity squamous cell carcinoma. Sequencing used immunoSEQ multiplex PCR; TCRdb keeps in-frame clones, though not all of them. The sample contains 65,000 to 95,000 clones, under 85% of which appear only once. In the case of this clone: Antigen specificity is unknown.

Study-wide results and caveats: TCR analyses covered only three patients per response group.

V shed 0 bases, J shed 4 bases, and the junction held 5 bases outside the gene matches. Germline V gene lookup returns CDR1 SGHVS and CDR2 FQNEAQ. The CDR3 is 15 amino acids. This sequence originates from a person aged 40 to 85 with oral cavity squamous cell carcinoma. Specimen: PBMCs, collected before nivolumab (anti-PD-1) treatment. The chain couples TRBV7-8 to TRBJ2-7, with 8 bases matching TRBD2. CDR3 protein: CASSLASGTSYEQYF. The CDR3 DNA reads TGTGCCAGCAGCTTAGCGTCCGGGACTAGTTACGAGCAGTACTTC. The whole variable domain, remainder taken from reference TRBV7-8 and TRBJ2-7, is GAGVSQSPRYKVAKRGQDVALRCDPISGHVSLFWYQQALGQGPEFLTYFQNEAQLDKSGLPSDRFFAERPEGSVSTLKIQRTQQEDSAVYLCASSLASGTSYEQYFGPGTRLTVT.